The 12 T cell receptor beta chains given below trace back to one sample, sequenced in a study of vaccination effects on CD4 cells after COVID-19. Method: immunoSEQ multiplex PCR; TCRdb's copy keeps in-frame clones and lacks some. This sample has tens of thousands of clones, with more than 65% found just once. Antigen-specific CD4+ T cell clonotypes were called by their expansion after viral peptide-pool culture in ViraFEST. Subsequent to roughly 10 days of culture, CD4+ T cells were isolated. The person had PCR-confirmed SARS-CoV-2 infection between March and December 2020. Their antigens remain unidentified. The sequences come from CD4+ T cells from PBMCs cultured with HIV peptides, collected before COVID-19 vaccination. Documented subset: HIV-1 Nef peptide pool negative control/reference culture. These receptors originate from a human donor who had a prior SARS-CoV-2 infection.

The chain carries TRBV2 and TRBJ1-6; 7 bases match TRBD1. The length of the CDR3 is 14 residues. Germline V CDR1 and CDR2: SNHLY, FYNNEI. V gave up 6 bases and J gave up 10 bases; unmatched junction bases: 9. CDR3 region: CASRWNRGESPLHF. The DNA of the CDR3 is TGTGCCAGCAGGTGGAACAGGGGTGAATCACCCCTCCACTTT. Supplemented by reference TRBV2 and TRBJ1-6, the full variable domain reads EPEVTQTPSHQVTQMGQEVILRCVPISNHLYFYWYRQILGQKVEFLVSFYNNEISEKSEIFDDQFSVERPDGSNFTLKIRSTKLEDSAMYFCASRWNRGESPLHFGNGTRLTVT.

This rearrangement joins TRBV19 to TRBJ1-5; D is unclear. Germline loops: CDR1 LNHDA, CDR2 SQIVND (reference sequence). The germline V and J ends were trimmed by 4 bases and 1 base, with 14 bases remaining between them. The CDR3 is 16 residues long. The DNA for the CDR3 is TGTGCCAGTAGTACTGGTGGTGTCGCGAGCAATCAGCCCCAGCATTTT. Encoded protein: CASSTGGVASNQPQHF.

Only a few counts were recorded for this clone. J is TRBJ1-1 and V is TRBV28; no definite D call. The CDR3 length is 12 residues. Between the trimmed V and J ends, which lost 2 bases and 6 bases, there was a span of 7 bases. Germline loops: CDR1 MDHEN, CDR2 SYDVKM. This CDR3 is CASSLRPSEAFF. CDR3 nucleotides: TGTGCCAGCAGTTTAAGGCCCTCTGAAGCTTTCTTT.

This chain joins TRBV4-1 and TRBJ2-1; 10 positions agree with TRBD1. V was clipped by 4 bases and J by 7 bases; unmatched bases: 4. The CDR3 extends over 14 amino acids. The germline CDR1 and CDR2 sequences are MGHRA and YSYEKL. The CDR3 DNA follows: TGCGCCAGCAGCCGACCGGGACAGGGGAATGAGCAGTTCTTC. It specifies CASSRPGQGNEQFF.

The V gene is TRBV7-2, the J gene TRBJ2-5; D possibly matches TRBD1 or TRBD2 (5 bases each). The V gene's germline CDR1 is SGHTA and CDR2 FQGNSA. Trimming pared 6 bases from V and 5 bases from J, leaving 19 bases between. There are 15 residues in the CDR3. CDR3 sequence reads: CASSSRGSREETQYF. In nucleotides, the CDR3 is TGTGCCAGCAGTTCTCGGGGTAGCAGGGAGGAGACCCAGTACTTC.

As DNA, the CDR3 is TGTGCCAGCAGTGAAGTTTCTCGAGGGACCCAGTACTTC. Amino acid sequence: CASSEVSRGTQYF. The chain is built from TRBV2 and TRBJ2-5; D not resolved. The CDR3 is made up of 13 amino acids. V lost 1 base and J 7 bases, leaving 10 bases between the germline ends. CDR1 and CDR2 (germline): SNHLY, FYNNEI. The complete variable domain, with remaining parts taken from reference TRBV2 and TRBJ2-5, reads EPEVTQTPSHQVTQMGQEVILRCVPISNHLYFYWYRQILGQKVEFLVSFYNNEISEKSEIFDDQFSVERPDGSNFTLKIRSTKLEDSAMYFCASSEVSRGTQYFGPGTRLLVL.

The chain employs TRBV9 and TRBJ2-1, with TRBD1 matching 9 bases. Germline loops: CDR1 SGDLS, CDR2 YYNGEE. Unmatched junction bases numbered 5, after V lost 3 bases and J lost 4 bases. The CDR3 is made up of 15 amino acids. Here the CDR3 reads CASSAGTGIYNEQFF. CDR3 DNA: TGTGCCAGCAGCGCCGGGACAGGGATATACAATGAGCAGTTCTTC.

This clone was recorded at least ten times. The chain combines TRBV18 with TRBJ2-3, with 9 positions matching TRBD1. Germline CDR1 KGHSH, CDR2 LQKENI. The CDR3 sequence is 15 residues long. The junction had 4 bases not matched to a gene; V was cut back by 4 bases and J by 2 bases. CDR3 in amino acids: CASSHRGRNTDTQYF. CDR3 in DNA: TGTGCCAGCTCACACAGGGGGCGAAACACAGATACGCAGTATTTT. The variable domain in full, completed from reference TRBV18 and TRBJ2-3, reads NAGVMQNPRHLVRRRGQEARLRCSPMKGHSHVYWYRQLPEEGLKFMVYLQKENIIDESGMPKERFSAEFPKEGPSILRIQQVVRGDSAAYFCASSHRGRNTDTQYFGPGTRLTVL.

V is TRBV2 and J is TRBJ2-5, with D possibly TRBD1 on 6 matching bases. V was shortened by 3 bases and J by 3 bases, with 11 bases between the two germline ends. CDR1 is SNHLY, CDR2 FYNNEI, per germline. The length of the CDR3 is 14 residues. This CDR3 is CASSDIRGEETQYF. The CDR3 DNA reads as TGTGCCAGCAGTGACATCAGGGGCGAAGAGACCCAGTACTTC.

The chain employs TRBV30 and TRBJ2-1, with D possibly being TRBD2 (5 bases). This CDR3 region has 15 residues. Per germline, CDR1 GTSNPN and CDR2 SVGIG (reference sequence). Trimming took off 0 bases at V and 1 base at J, with 10 bases between the two ends. DNA for the CDR3: TGTGCCTGGAGTGTGGGCGGGTCGTCCTACAATGAGCAGTTCTTC. Translated, it gives CAWSVGGSSYNEQFF.

This chain uses TRBV5-1 with TRBJ2-7, with 9 bases fitting TRBD2. The ends lost 3 bases at V and 3 bases at J; junction bases unmatched: 4. Per the germline V gene, CDR1 is SGHRS and CDR2 is YFSETQ. CDR3 size: 14 residues. The CDR3 nucleotides are TGCGCCAGCAGCTCTACTAGCGGGCGCTACGAGCAGTACTTC. Amino acids: CASSSTSGRYEQYF.

V and J are TRBV5-1 and TRBJ1-1, with D possibly TRBD1 on 5 matching bases. CDR1 and CDR2 from the germline V gene are SGHRS and YFSETQ. V dropped 2 bases and J dropped 4 bases, with 9 bases sitting between them. There are 13 residues in the CDR3. The CDR3 region is CASSFFGGTEAFF. The CDR3 DNA is TGCGCCAGCAGCTTCTTCGGGGGCACTGAAGCTTTCTTT.